This TCR beta chain was sequenced in a study of T cells after yellow fever vaccination (dated by TCRdb to about 2019). Concerning the study at large: Libraries from fractions with low cell numbers were prepared with the SMART-Seq v4 Ultra Low Input RNA kit. To follow T-cell clones before and after both primary and booster YFV17D yellow fever vaccination, bulk TCR alpha and beta repertoires underwent longitudinal sequencing. Two healthy male donors made up the cohort, one aged 18 to 29 years and the other aged 30 to 40 years. Blood was drawn at multiple timepoints before and after primary and secondary immunization, with bulk PBMC replicates and cell subsets isolated.

The sequencing machine was an Illumina NovaSeq 6000. Synthesis of TCR cDNA relied on 5'RACE template switching, a step that introduced a universal primer site along with unique molecular identifiers. Priming of cDNA synthesis was performed from both the TCR alpha and TCR beta constant segments. Libraries were amplified in two PCR steps, with sample barcodes and sequencing adapters added in the second step. Sequencing of the libraries was done on either Illumina HiSeq 2500 (2x100 bp) or NovaSeq (2x150 bp). Regarding the original processing steps: MIGEC was used to demultiplex reads and collapse the reads into UMI consensus sequences, and MiXCR was used for V(D)J alignment. Vaccine-responding clonotypes were identified with edgeR using replicate PBMC samples, with FDR below 0.01 and a log2 fold change above 5 up to day 15 being required. Each bulk clonotype was labeled CD4 or CD8 based on which sequenced repertoire, CD4 or CD8, contained the clonotype at higher abundance. TCRdb reprocessed the public reads (quality trimming at Q25 with fastp, clone calling with MiXCR) and kept in-frame beta chains. Rows are combined by CDR3 protein, so each entry shows the most common genes and DNA. None of the V and J calls come from the authors' own analysis; TCRdb made them. The sample table contains 340,000 or so distinct CDR3 sequences; only one count was recorded for about an eighth of them. Roughly 3.1% of the sample is in the top ten clones.

The sample's treatment or condition label is to be understood as: live attenuated yellow fever vaccine strain. A standard Ficoll-Paque protocol was used to isolate PBMCs from peripheral blood. CD4 and CD8 T-cell fractions were isolated with Dynabeads CD4 and CD8 positive selection kits. TriZol was used to extract RNA from bulk PBMCs, from CD4 and CD8 fractions, and from dextramer-positive and dextramer-negative fractions. This clonotype has just a few counts. Its antigen is currently not known. No base quality values were provided; no much bigger clone lies one nucleotide off. Counted from cysteine to phenylalanine, this CDR3 has 15 amino acids. Of all the DNA, just the CDR3 is kept, 45 bases in frame from base 1. Compared with germline, V lacks 4 bases and J lacks 4 bases; bases without a gene match: 4. CDR1 and CDR2 (ENHRY, SYGVKD) derive from the germline V gene. Results and caveats for the whole study, not just this receptor: After the booster, most clones that had expanded after primary vaccination were detected again (approximately 95% of CD4 and over 75% of CD8), suggesting broad maintenance of memory. A small fraction of clonotypes appeared in both the CD4 and CD8 compartments, likely as a result of convergent recombination. Compared with the primary T-cell response, the secondary T-cell response was weaker but faster, peaking on day 5 rather than day 15. Only a couple of donors were included in the study, so the extent to which the findings can be generalized is limited. FACS-sorted repertoires could contain abundant contaminating clonotypes from the bulk population, so computational filtering was required.

The specimen was CD4+ T cells sorted from PBMCs, collected 15 days after the yellow fever booster vaccination. This TCR was sampled from a man aged 18 to 29 who received the YFV17D yellow fever vaccine. The receptor chain draws on TRBV10-3 and TRBJ2-3, and TRBD2 matches 11 of the central bases. The CDR3 sequence is CAISAGLAEADTQYF. The DNA sequence is as follows: TGTGCCATCAGTGCGGGACTAGCGGAGGCAGATACGCAGTATTTT.